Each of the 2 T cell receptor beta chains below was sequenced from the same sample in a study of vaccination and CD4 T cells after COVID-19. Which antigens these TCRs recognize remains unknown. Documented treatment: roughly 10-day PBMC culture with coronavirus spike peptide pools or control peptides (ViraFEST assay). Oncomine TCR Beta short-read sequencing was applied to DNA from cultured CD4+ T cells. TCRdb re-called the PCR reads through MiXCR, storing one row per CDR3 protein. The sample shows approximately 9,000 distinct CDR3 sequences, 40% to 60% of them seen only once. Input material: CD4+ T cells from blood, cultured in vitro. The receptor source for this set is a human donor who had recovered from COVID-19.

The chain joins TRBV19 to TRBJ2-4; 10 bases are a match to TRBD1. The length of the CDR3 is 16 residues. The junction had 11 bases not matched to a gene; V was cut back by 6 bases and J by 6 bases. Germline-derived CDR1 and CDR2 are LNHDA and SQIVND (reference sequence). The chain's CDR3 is CASSPNRDRGRNIQYF. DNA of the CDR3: TGTGCCAGTAGCCCAAACCGGGACAGGGGACGAAACATTCAGTACTTC.

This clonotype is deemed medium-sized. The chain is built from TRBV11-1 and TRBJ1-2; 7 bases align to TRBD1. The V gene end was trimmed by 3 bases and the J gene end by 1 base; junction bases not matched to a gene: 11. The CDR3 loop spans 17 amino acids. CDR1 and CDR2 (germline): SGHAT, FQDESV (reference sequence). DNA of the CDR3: TGTGCCAGCAGCTTGAACGGCCGACAGGGAGTTAACTATGGCTACACCTTC. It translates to CASSLNGRQGVNYGYTF.